This TCR beta chain derives from a study of Ad26.COV2.S vaccination and SARS-CoV-2 variants. Study-wide context: The study gave Ad26.COV2.S intramuscularly, once or twice 56 days apart.

The study, taken as a whole, reports: Vaccine recipients showed a spike-specific TCR breadth that was higher than in placebo recipients.

Treatment meaning: 15 to 20 received Ad26.COV2.S at low or high dose, single or two shots; about 5 received placebo; per-sample allocation not given. Sampling happened 63 days after the first vaccine or placebo injection. Donation was by an adult aged 18-55 years who was in Boston. The data were produced by immunoSEQ multiplex PCR, yet TCRdb's version contains in-frame clones alone and is incomplete. Here the sample spans hundreds of thousands of clones, 70% to 90% being singletons. The germline V and J ends were trimmed by 8 bases and 7 bases, with 18 bases remaining between them. The CDR3 totals 13 residues. Looked up from germline, CDR1 is MRHNA and CDR2 is SNTAGT. Comments on this clone: Its antigen remains unidentified.

The TCR comes from a person aged 18-65 years who received the Ad26.COV2.S COVID-19 vaccine or a placebo. The sequencing here drew on peripheral blood, taken in a trial of Ad26.COV2.S vaccine versus placebo. The chain links TRBV6-4 to TRBJ2-7, with unresolved D. CDR3 in DNA: TGTGCCAGCTCCTTGGACGGAATGAGTGAGCAGTACTTC. This codes for CASSLDGMSEQYF.